One and the same sample provided the 26 T cell receptor beta chains below, sequenced in a study of identical twins. One entry per CDR3 protein, called by TCRdb with MiXCR from the 5' RACE reads. The profile shows hundreds of thousands of distinct CDR3 sequences, over 15% of them singletons. This sample was also put to use in a study of T cells expressing NK-cell markers.

Input material: PBMCs. Receptors were obtained from a woman between 18 and 29 years old in good health.

This clonotype was counted between two and nine times. The chain uses TRBV12-3 or TRBV12-4 and TRBJ2-7; TRBD1 might be the D (6 bases). The V and J ends lost 6 bases and 3 bases respectively, with 15 bases between them. The CDR3 sequence is 14 residues long. The CDR3 sequence is CASSLTGSIYEQYF. The CDR3 DNA reads as TGTGCCAGCAGCTTGACAGGATCGATCTACGAGCAGTACTTC.

This clonotype was detected only a few times. This chain connects TRBV29-1 to TRBJ2-1; D is uncertain. This CDR3 spans 11 amino acids. Deletions cut 6 bases from V and 10 bases from J, with 13 bases between. Germline V lookup: CDR1 SQVTM, CDR2 ANQGSEA. The CDR3 is CSVEPSREQFF. The CDR3 bases are TGCAGCGTCGAACCCAGCCGCGAGCAGTTCTTC.

With regard to this clonotype: One junction end disagrees with the germline gene, perhaps due to a read error. The chain links TRBV2 to TRBJ2-1; 11 nucleotides match TRBD2. There are 18 residues in the CDR3. Germline V gene sequence: CDR1 SNHLY, CDR2 FYNNEI. The CDR3 DNA follows: TGTACCAGCAGTTGGGGGGGGAGGGGACTAGCGGTTTACAATGAGCAGTTCTTC. This translates into CTSSWGGRGLAVYNEQFF. Using reference TRBV2 and TRBJ2-1 for the parts outside the CDR3, the full variable domain is EPEVTQTPSHQVTQMGQEVILRCVPISNHLYFYWYRQILGQKVEFLVSFYNNEISEKSEIFDDQFSVERPDGSNFTLKIRSTKLEDSAMYFCTSSWGGRGLAVYNEQFFGPGTRLTVL.

The CDR3 protein is CASSVDQGNIQYF. CDR3 coding DNA: TGTGCCAGCAGCGTAGATCAGGGAAACATTCAGTACTTC. This rearrangement joins TRBV9 to TRBJ2-4; TRBD1 is a possible D gene (5 bases). Germline V lookup: CDR1 SGDLS, CDR2 YYNGEE. V lost 0 bases, J lost 6 bases, and 7 bases lay in between. This CDR3 region has 13 residues.

This clonotype was observed a handful of times. The chain employs TRBV7-9 and TRBJ2-7; D uncertain. V lost 3 bases, J lost 2 bases, and 11 bases lay in between. The length of the CDR3 is 14 residues. Germline CDR1 is SEHNR and CDR2 is FQNEAQ (reference sequence). The CDR3 DNA is TGTGCCAGCAGCTTCACAAAAACCACCTACGAGCAGTACTTC. Translating gives CASSFTKTTYEQYF.

The genes are TRBV10-2 and TRBJ1-1; D gene uncertain. The V gene's germline CDR1 is WSHSY and CDR2 SAAADI. The CDR3 spans 15 residues. Trimming cost V 7 bases and J 0 bases, with 15 bases left between them. CDR3 in amino acids: CASKPPGRMNTEAFF. CDR3 nucleotide sequence: TGCGCCAGCAAGCCCCCCGGCCGGATGAACACTGAAGCTTTCTTT.

This clonotype appeared a few times. V is TRBV29-1 and J is TRBJ2-7; D gene uncertain. The CDR3 has 11 residues. Germline V gene lookup returns CDR1 SQVTM and CDR2 ANQGSEA. Trimming left V 5 bases short and J 6 bases short, with 11 bases between. CDR3 residues: CSVSWGSEQYF. DNA for the CDR3: TGCAGCGTTTCTTGGGGTAGCGAGCAGTACTTC.

The chain joins TRBV15 to TRBJ2-2; TRBD1 aligns across 8 bases. This CDR3 spans 16 amino acids. The V segment lost 0 bases and the J segment 5 bases; nucleotides outside the gene matches: 5. CDR1 and CDR2 (germline): LNHNV, YYDKDF (reference sequence). CDR3 nucleotides: TGTGCCACCAGCAGAGATCAGGGGGCTAGGACCGGGGAGCTGTTTTTT. Amino acid sequence: CATSRDQGARTGELFF.

The chain uses TRBV6-6 and TRBJ2-7; D is ambiguous. From germline, CDR1 is MNHNY and CDR2 SVGAGI (reference sequence). The CDR3 has 11 amino acids. V lost 2 bases and J lost 12, with 11 bases in between. Written as DNA, the CDR3 is TGTGCCAGCAGTTACCGGGCCGGGTGGTACTTC. As protein: CASSYRAGWYF.

This chain joins TRBV29-1 and TRBJ1-1, with TRBD1 as a possible D gene (6 bases). Deletions cut 6 bases from V and 4 bases from J, with 12 bases between. Germline CDR1 SQVTM, CDR2 ANQGSEA. CDR3 size: 12 residues. This CDR3 reads CSVGGGLTEAFF. CDR3 DNA sequence: TGCAGCGTCGGTGGGGGGCTCACTGAAGCTTTCTTT.

The chain is built from TRBV6-5 and TRBJ2-7; TRBD1 or TRBD2 may be the D gene (6 bases each). The CDR3 extends over 14 amino acids. The germline V and J ends were trimmed by 1 base and 5 bases, with 12 bases remaining between them. CDR1 and CDR2 (germline): MNHEY, SVGAGI. CDR3 protein: CASSYFGGHNEQYF. In DNA, the CDR3 is TGTGCCAGCAGTTACTTTGGGGGGCACAACGAGCAGTACTTC.

This clonotype was counted only a few times. The rearrangement links TRBV20-1 to TRBJ2-7, with TRBD2 identical over 8 bases. From germline, CDR1 is DFQATT and CDR2 SNEGSKA (reference sequence). This CDR3 is 19 amino acids long. J was trimmed by 3 bases and V by 2 bases; bases with no gene match: 21. DNA for the CDR3: TGCAGTGCTAGACCCGCAAGGCCCCGCCCGGGACTAGGGTTCTACGAGCAGTACTTC. This gives the protein CSARPARPRPGLGFYEQYF.

The chain uses TRBV5-1 and TRBJ2-7; D is possibly TRBD1 (5 bases). Between the trimmed V and J ends, which lost 1 base and 4 bases, there was a span of 12 bases. This CDR3 comprises 14 residues. Germline values: CDR1 SGHRS, CDR2 YFSETQ. The CDR3 region is CASSLWQGPYEQYF. The CDR3, as DNA: TGCGCCAGCAGCTTGTGGCAGGGCCCATACGAGCAGTACTTC.

The genes are TRBV12-3 or TRBV12-4 and TRBJ2-7; D is possibly TRBD1 or TRBD2 (5 bases each). Trimming took 3 bases from V and 6 from J, leaving 15 bases between them. There are 14 residues in the CDR3. CDR3 coding DNA: TGTGCCAGCAGTTTGAGGGGCGCCCGGGGCGAGCAGTACTTC. Protein sequence: CASSLRGARGEQYF.

The table lists this clonotype with a few counts. The chain joins TRBV20-1 to TRBJ1-5; D gene unclear. Germline values: CDR1 DFQATT, CDR2 SNEGSKA (reference sequence). Trimming shortened V by 0 bases and J by 3 bases, and 12 bases separated the two germline ends. The CDR3 spans 15 residues. The CDR3 DNA follows: TGCAGTGCTAGAGACGTCAGGACCTTCAATCAGCCCCAGCATTTT. This codes for CSARDVRTFNQPQHF.

The rearrangement joins TRBV28 to TRBJ2-7; the D gene is possibly TRBD1 (6 bases). CDR1 MDHEN and CDR2 SYDVKM come from the germline V gene. The CDR3 sequence is 16 residues long. The ends were cut back, 5 bases at V and 7 bases at J, with 24 bases in the middle. In DNA, the CDR3 is TGTGCCAGCAGTGCTCCGGAGGAGAGGGGGTTTGGAGAGCAGTACTTC. Protein sequence: CASSAPEERGFGEQYF.

The gene calls are TRBV12-3 or TRBV12-4 and TRBJ2-6; D may be TRBD1 (6 bases). The CDR3 contains 17 residues. V dropped 5 bases and J dropped 4 bases, with 18 bases sitting between them. The CDR3 region is CASSRDIGSSGANVLTF. The CDR3 DNA sequence: TGTGCCAGCAGTCGGGACATTGGCTCCTCCGGGGCCAACGTCCTGACTTTC.

V usage is TRBV5-1 and J usage is TRBJ2-3; 13 bases align to TRBD2. The CDR3 extends over 16 amino acids. CDR1 and CDR2 from the germline V gene are SGHRS and YFSETQ. V lost 6 bases, J lost 6 bases, and 10 bases stayed unmatched. The CDR3: CASTNSGTSGKDTQYF. The CDR3 DNA reads as TGCGCCAGCACCAACAGCGGGACTAGCGGGAAGGATACGCAGTATTTT.

Worth noting for this clonotype: This may come from a read error, since a much larger clone is one base off. This sequence joins TRBV10-3 and TRBJ1-1, with 7 bases fitting TRBD1. The CDR3 covers 13 residues. The J segment lost 1 base and the V segment lost 6 bases, leaving 2 bases of the junction unmatched. Germline V gene lookup returns CDR1 ENHRY and CDR2 SYGVKD. The CDR3 loop reads CAISRDRNTEAFF. CDR3 nucleotides: TGTGCCATCAGCCGGGACAGGAACACTGAAGCTTTCTTT.

This clonotype occurred a few times. The chain carries TRBV20-1 and TRBJ1-1; D is unresolved. The length of the CDR3 is 14 residues. Trimming took off 5 bases at V and 1 base at J, with 14 bases between the two ends. Germline CDR1 DFQATT, CDR2 SNEGSKA (reference sequence). The CDR3 loop is CSAFLDTANTEAFF. The CDR3 DNA is TGCAGTGCTTTCCTAGACACAGCGAACACTGAAGCTTTCTTT.

The chain employs TRBV12-3 or TRBV12-4 and TRBJ2-7, with D possibly being TRBD1 or TRBD2 (7 bases each). The CDR3 sequence is 17 residues long. V lost 3 bases to trimming and J lost 6 bases, with 24 bases between them. The CDR3 sequence is CASSFYDRVRGGSEQYF. The CDR3 DNA follows: TGTGCCAGCAGTTTTTACGACAGGGTTAGGGGCGGGAGCGAGCAGTACTTC.

This clonotype was seen a handful of times. The CDR3 nucleotides are TGTGCCAGCAGGTCAGGGAGCTCCTATAATTCACCCCTCCACTTT. Residues: CASRSGSSYNSPLHF. The V gene is TRBV7-2, the J gene TRBJ1-6, with a weak D call TRBD1 (5 bases). The length of the CDR3 is 15 residues. V gave up 6 bases and J gave up 0 bases, with 9 bases separating them. Germline CDR1 reads SGHTA; CDR2 reads FQGNSA.

The CDR3 DNA sequence: TGTGCCAGCAGCTTTCCCGGGCTAGCGGGAGCGGTCGATGAGCAGTTCTTC. It translates to CASSFPGLAGAVDEQFF. The gene calls are TRBV7-9 and TRBJ2-1, with TRBD2 identical over 10 bases. V trimming: 3 bases; J trimming: 8 bases; junction bases outside the gene matches: 13. The CDR3 totals 17 residues. Germline-derived CDR1 and CDR2 are SEHNR and FQNEAQ (reference sequence).

This rearrangement joins TRBV5-8 to TRBJ1-1; no reliable D call. Trimming took off 1 base at V and 0 bases at J, with 7 bases between the two ends. Germline V gene sequence: CDR1 SGHTS, CDR2 YDEGEE. The CDR3 loop spans 14 amino acids. The DNA for the CDR3 is TGTGCCAGCAGCTTGTATTCCGTGAACACTGAAGCTTTCTTT. It yields the protein CASSLYSVNTEAFF.

On this clonotype: The junction does not match germline at one end; this may be a read error. The J gene is TRBJ2-1, the V gene TRBV12-3 or TRBV12-4; TRBD2 matches at 11 bases. The CDR3 covers 14 residues. This CDR3 is CASCFSGRGNEQFF. CDR3 DNA: TGTGCCAGCTGTTTTAGCGGGAGGGGAAATGAGCAGTTCTTC.

This clonotype was picked up a small number of times. This chain joins TRBV25-1 and TRBJ2-1; D is possibly TRBD1 or TRBD2 (5 bases each). The CDR3 loop spans 14 amino acids. V was trimmed by 2 bases and J by 7 bases, leaving 12 bases between them. Germline assignment: CDR1 MGHDK and CDR2 SYGVNS. Here the CDR3 DNA reads TGTGCCAGCAGTGAACGCGGGTGGGGGAATGAGCAGTTCTTC. Amino acid sequence: CASSERGWGNEQFF.